This record covers a single T cell receptor (beta chain). The antigen is not known. The junction and the germline gene differ at one end; a read error may be behind it. The V gene's germline CDR1 is KGHSH and CDR2 LQKENI. The CDR3 loop spans 17 amino acids. RNA transcripts yielded amplified TCR beta CDR3 regions. RT-PCR in the first round (using the HTBI primer set) targeted the TCR CDR3. Each CDR3 protein is one row after TCRdb ran MiXCR on the multiplex PCR reads. This sample carries about 610,000 distinct CDR3 sequences, approximately 15% of them seen once, and the ten largest clones take roughly 3%. This sample was taken from a study of T cells in Graves' hyperthyroidism and ophthalmopathy. Broader study findings: The model foresaw ophthalmopathy a median roughly 6.5 months prior to onset.

Uncontrolled infection, other autoimmune disease, pregnancy or lactation led to exclusion. The receptor was derived from a woman between 40 and 55 years old with Graves' ophthalmopathy. This sequence joins TRBV18 and TRBJ2-1; 9 bases agree with TRBD2. The sample consisted of blood. In DNA, the CDR3 is TGTGCCAGCTCACCCCAAGCGGGAGGTTCCTCCTACAATGGGCAGTTCTTC. Encoded protein: CASSPQAGGSSYNGQFF.